This T cell receptor (beta chain) was obtained from a study of T cell responses to AZD1222 COVID-19 vaccine (dated by TCRdb to 2020 to 2023). Context from the whole study: A total of approximately 250 trial participants underwent TCR sequencing, of whom under 220 had received two doses of AZD1222 and around 25 had received two doses of the MenACWY control vaccine. Trial participants were enrolled by age into 18-55, 56-69 and 70-plus year subgroups, with roughly 160, 29 and 62 TCR-sequenced participants respectively. The research as a whole found: Nearly half of unique spike-specific TCRs reportedly recognized epitopes outside regions mutated in the B.1.351 and B.1.1.7 variants. Spike-specific TCR breadth and depth rose significantly after two AZD1222 doses compared with day 0 and with MenACWY recipients. Because no day 14 peak-response samples were available, the repertoires could be characterized only after the peak T cell response. CD4 TCRs associated with the vaccine covered the entire spike protein, and the dominant responses were in regions 160-218 and 743-854. Most participants were white British and females outnumbered males, and the authors suggested that clonal diversity may have been underestimated. Only five or six AZD1222 recipients were SARS-CoV-2 seropositive at baseline, limiting conclusions about previously exposed vaccinees. The 56-69-year group was small, and its depth increase did not reach significance, likely because of low power.

The CDR3 regions of human TCRbeta chains were analyzed by immunosequencing. For the original study's pipeline: Repertoire TCRs were matched against a reference library of SARS-CoV-2-specific TCRs generated with the MIRA antigen-specificity platform. Breadth was defined as the fraction of unique TCRs that were SARS-CoV-2-associated. Depth was defined as the fraction of total T cells that were SARS-CoV-2-associated. Using the MIRA data, each spike-specific TCR was mapped to the spike region that the TCR reacts to and placed in a CD4 or CD8 class. Log10-transformed breadth and depth values were compared by one-way ANOVA with Sidak's multiple comparisons tests. The table was pulled from immuneACCESS by TCRdb, which kept in-frame rearrangements only. Such tables lose some clones; where checked, under half of the loss comes from unresolved V genes, and the rest has no known cause. The V and J calls and clone size come from that table; D and trimming were worked out from the DNA. This sample lists tens of thousands of clones; about nine tenths were detected once. The ten largest clones add up to 4.5% of the sample.

Details on this clone: The antigen this receptor binds is unknown. Per-base qualities were not stored, and no clone one base away is much larger.

The time point tag for this specimen amounts to: baseline before first vaccination. Per the publication, the treatment or condition label means: meningococcal conjugate vaccine given as trial control. The vaccinee samples were drawn from two UK trials, COV001 and COV002, one of which was a single-blind randomized controlled phase 2/3 trial testing AZD1222 (ChAdOx1 nCoV-19) in healthy adults. For TCRbeta chain sequencing, PBMC samples were collected from trial participants at day 0 and at day 28 after the second dose. There are 12 amino acids in the CDR3, from cysteine to phenylalanine inclusive. Only the CDR3 region is kept as DNA, spanning 36 bases read in frame from base 1. V is reduced by 1 base and J by 8 bases, leaving a spacing of 8 bases between them. From a lookup of the germline V gene, CDR1 and CDR2 are SGHAT and FQNNGV.

This receptor chain uses TRBV11-2 and TRBJ1-1; the D gene lacks a confident call. Sequencing used peripheral blood, obtained on day 0 of MenACWY control vaccination. This TCR was sampled from an adult in good health. The nucleotides read TGTGCCAGCAGCTTAGGTGGGGTCGAAGCTTTCTTT. This gives the protein CASSLGGVEAFF.